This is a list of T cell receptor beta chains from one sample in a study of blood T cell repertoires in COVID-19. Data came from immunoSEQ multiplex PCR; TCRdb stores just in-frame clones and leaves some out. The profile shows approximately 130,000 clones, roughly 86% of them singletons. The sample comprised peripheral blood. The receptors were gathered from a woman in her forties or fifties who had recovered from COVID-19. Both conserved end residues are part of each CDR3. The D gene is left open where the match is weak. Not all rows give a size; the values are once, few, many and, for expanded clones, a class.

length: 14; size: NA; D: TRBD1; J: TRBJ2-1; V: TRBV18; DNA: TGTGCCAGCTGGCCGGGACAGGGCCCCAATGAGCAGTTCTTC; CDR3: CASWPGQGPNEQFF
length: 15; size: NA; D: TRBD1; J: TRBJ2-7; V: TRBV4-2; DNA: TGTGCCAGCAGCCAAAACAGGGGGCTGATCTACGAGCAGTACTTC; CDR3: CASSQNRGLIYEQYF
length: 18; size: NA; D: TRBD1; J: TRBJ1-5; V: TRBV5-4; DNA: TGTGCCAGCAGCTTGGAGGGAAGGACAGGGGAAAAAAATCAGCCCCAGCATTTT; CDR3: CASSLEGRTGEKNQPQHF
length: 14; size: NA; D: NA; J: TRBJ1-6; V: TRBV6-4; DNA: TGTGCCAGCGGTTTTGGAGGTCTAAATTCACCCCTCCACTTT; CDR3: CASGFGGLNSPLHF
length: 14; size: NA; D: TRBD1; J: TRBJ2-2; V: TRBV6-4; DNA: TGTGCCAGCAGGAGGACAGGGTACACCGGGGAGCTGTTTTTT; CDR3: CASRRTGYTGELFF
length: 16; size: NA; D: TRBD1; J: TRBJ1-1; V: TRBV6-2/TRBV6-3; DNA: TGTGCCAGCAGTTACCCCCGACAGGGAATGAACACTGAAGCTTTCTTT; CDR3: CASSYPRQGMNTEAFF
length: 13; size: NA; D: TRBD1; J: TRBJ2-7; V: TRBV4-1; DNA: TGCGCCAGCAGAGGGACAGGGTCCTACGAGCAGTACTTC; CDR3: CASRGTGSYEQYF
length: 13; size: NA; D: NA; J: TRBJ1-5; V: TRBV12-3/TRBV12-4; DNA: TGTGCCAGCAGAACAGGACGGAATCAGCCCCAGCATTTT; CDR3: CASRTGRNQPQHF
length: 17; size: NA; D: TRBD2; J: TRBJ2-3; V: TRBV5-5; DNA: TGTGCCAGCAGCGCCGGGACTAGCGGGGGCCAGGCAGATACGCAGTATTTT; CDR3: CASSAGTSGGQADTQYF
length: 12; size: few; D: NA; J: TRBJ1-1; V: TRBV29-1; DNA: TGCAGCGTTGAAGATACCCCCGGGAGAGCTTTCTTT; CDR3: CSVEDTPGRAFF
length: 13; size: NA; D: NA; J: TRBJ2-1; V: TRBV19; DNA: TGTGCCAGTAGCACGACGCAGGGCAATGAGCAGTTCTTC; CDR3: CASSTTQGNEQFF
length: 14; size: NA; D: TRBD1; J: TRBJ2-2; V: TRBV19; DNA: TGTGCCACCTTTGGGGACAGGAACACCGGGGAGCTGTTTTTT; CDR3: CATFGDRNTGELFF
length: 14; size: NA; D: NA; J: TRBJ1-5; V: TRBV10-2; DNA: TGCGCCAGCAGTGATCTCAGGGTAGATCAGCCCCAGCATTTT; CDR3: CASSDLRVDQPQHF
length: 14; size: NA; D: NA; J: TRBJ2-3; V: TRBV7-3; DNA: TGTGCCAGCAGCCCCGGTCCTAGGACAGATACGCAGTATTTT; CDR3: CASSPGPRTDTQYF
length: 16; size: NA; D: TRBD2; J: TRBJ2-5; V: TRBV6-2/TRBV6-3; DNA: TGTGCCAGCAGTTACGGGTATAGCGGGGGCCGGGAGACCCAGTACTTC; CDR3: CASSYGYSGGRETQYF
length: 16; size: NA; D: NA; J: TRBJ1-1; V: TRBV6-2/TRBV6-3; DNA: TGTGCCAGCAGTTACTCGTGGAGGGGAACGAACACTGAAGCTTTCTTT; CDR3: CASSYSWRGTNTEAFF
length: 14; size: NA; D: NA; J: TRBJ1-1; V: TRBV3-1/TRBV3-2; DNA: TGTGCCAGCAGCCAAGGGGGAGGGAACACTGAAGCTTTCTTT; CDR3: CASSQGGGNTEAFF
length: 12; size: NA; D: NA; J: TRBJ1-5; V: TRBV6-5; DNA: TGTGCCAGCAGCCAACTGGTTCAGCCCCAGCATTTT; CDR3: CASSQLVQPQHF
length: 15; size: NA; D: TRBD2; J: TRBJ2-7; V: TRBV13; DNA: TGTGCCAGCAGCCCTAGCGGGGGGCACCTCTCTGAGCAGTACTTC; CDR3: CASSPSGGHLSEQYF
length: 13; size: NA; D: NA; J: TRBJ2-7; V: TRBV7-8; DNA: TGTGCCAGCAGCTTAGCCGCGGTCTACGAGCAGTACTTC; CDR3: CASSLAAVYEQYF
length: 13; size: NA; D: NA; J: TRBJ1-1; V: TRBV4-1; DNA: TGCGCCAGCAGCCAGACAGGGAACACTGAAGCTTTCTTT; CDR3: CASSQTGNTEAFF
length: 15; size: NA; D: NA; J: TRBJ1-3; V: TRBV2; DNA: TGTGCCAGCAGCGTTACATGGGGAGATGGAAACACCATATATTTT; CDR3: CASSVTWGDGNTIYF
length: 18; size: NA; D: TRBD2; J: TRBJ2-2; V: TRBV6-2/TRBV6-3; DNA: TGTGCCAGCAGTTACCCGGGACTAGCGGGAGTTCCCACCGGGGAGCTGTTTTTT; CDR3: CASSYPGLAGVPTGELFF
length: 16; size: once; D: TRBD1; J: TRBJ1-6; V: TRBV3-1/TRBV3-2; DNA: TGTGCCAGCAGCTCTAACACGGACAGGTATAATTCACCCCTCCACTTT; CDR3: CASSSNTDRYNSPLHF
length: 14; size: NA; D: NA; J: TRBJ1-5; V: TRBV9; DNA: TGTGCCAGCAGCCAAGAGGGCAGGCCGGGGCCCCAGCATTTT; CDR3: CASSQEGRPGPQHF
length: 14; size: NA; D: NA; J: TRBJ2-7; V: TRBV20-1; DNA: TGCAGTGCTAGTCAGGGCGGGGACTTCTACGAGCAGTACTTC; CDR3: CSASQGGDFYEQYF
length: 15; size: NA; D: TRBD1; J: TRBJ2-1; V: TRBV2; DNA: TGTGCCAGCAGTACTAACAGGGGCTTCTACAATGAGCAGTTCTTC; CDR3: CASSTNRGFYNEQFF
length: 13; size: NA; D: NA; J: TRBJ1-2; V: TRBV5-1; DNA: TGCGCCAGCAGCTTGTTACAGGACTATGGCTACACCTTC; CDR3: CASSLLQDYGYTF
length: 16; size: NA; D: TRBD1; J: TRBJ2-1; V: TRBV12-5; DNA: TGTGCTAGTGGTTTGGTACAGGGGATGACCCACAATGAGCAGTTCTTC; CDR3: CASGLVQGMTHNEQFF
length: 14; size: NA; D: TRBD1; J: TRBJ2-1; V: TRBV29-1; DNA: TGCAGCGTTGATGGGCAGGGGGCGCCCAATGAGCAGTTCTTC; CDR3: CSVDGQGAPNEQFF
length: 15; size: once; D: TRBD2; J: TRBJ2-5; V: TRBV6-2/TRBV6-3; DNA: TGTGCCAGCAGTCAAATAGCGGGAGGGGCGGAGACCCAGTACTTC; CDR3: CASSQIAGGAETQYF
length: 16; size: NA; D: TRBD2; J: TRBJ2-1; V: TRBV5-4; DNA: TGTGCCAGCAGCGTAAAACTAGCGGGAGGATCCAATGAGCAGTTCTTC; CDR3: CASSVKLAGGSNEQFF
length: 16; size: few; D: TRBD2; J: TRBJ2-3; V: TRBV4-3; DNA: TGCGCCAGCAGCCAAGATCTAGCGGGGGGCACAGATACGCAGTATTTT; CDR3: CASSQDLAGGTDTQYF
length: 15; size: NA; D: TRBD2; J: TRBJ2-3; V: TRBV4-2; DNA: TGTGCCAGCAGCCCCGGGACTAGCGGCACAGATACGCAGTATTTT; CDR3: CASSPGTSGTDTQYF
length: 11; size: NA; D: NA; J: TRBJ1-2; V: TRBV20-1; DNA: TGCAGTGCCCACGACTCCTATGGCTACACCTTC; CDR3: CSAHDSYGYTF
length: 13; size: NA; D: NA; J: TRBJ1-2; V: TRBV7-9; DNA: TGTGCCAGCAGCTTAGAGGGGGACTATGGCTACACCTTC; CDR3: CASSLEGDYGYTF
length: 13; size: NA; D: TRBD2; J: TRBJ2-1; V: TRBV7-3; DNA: TGTGCCAGCAGCCCCAGAGCGGGAGGGCGGGAGTTCTTC; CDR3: CASSPRAGGREFF
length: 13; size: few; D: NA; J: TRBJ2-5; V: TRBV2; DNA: TGTGCCAGCAGTGCCTCCTCCCCAGAGACCCAGTACTTC; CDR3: CASSASSPETQYF
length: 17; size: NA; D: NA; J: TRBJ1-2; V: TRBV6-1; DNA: TGTGCCAGCAGTGAGTCCGAGGGATGGATTGGAATCTATGGCTACACCTTC; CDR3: CASSESEGWIGIYGYTF
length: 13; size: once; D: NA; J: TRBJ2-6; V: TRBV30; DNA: TGTGCCCGGAGTGAGGAGGGGGCCAACGTCCTGACTTTC; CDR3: CARSEEGANVLTF
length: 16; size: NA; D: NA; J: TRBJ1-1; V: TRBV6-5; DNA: TGTGCCAGCAGTTTAGGACGGCTACTCAGGGACACTGAAGCTTTCTTT; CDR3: CASSLGRLLRDTEAFF
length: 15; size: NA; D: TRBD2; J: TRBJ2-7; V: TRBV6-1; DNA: TGTGCCAGCAGTGAAGTACCTACTAGCGCCCTCCCTATATACTTC; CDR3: CASSEVPTSALPIYF
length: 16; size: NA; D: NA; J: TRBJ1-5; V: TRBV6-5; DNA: TGTGCCAGCAGTTACAACAGGCCCCCCTCCAATCAGCCCCAGCATTTT; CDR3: CASSYNRPPSNQPQHF
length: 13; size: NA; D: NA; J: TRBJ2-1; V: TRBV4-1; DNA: TGCGCCAGCAGCCAAGTGAGGGTCAATGAGCAGTTCTTC; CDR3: CASSQVRVNEQFF
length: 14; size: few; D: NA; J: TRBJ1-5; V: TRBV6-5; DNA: TGTGCCAGCAGAGAGGTGAATGAGGATCAGCCCCAGCATTTT; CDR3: CASREVNEDQPQHF
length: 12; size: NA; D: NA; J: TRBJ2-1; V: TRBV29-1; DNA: TGCAGCGTCCGGCCGGGATACAATGAGCAGTTCTTC; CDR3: CSVRPGYNEQFF
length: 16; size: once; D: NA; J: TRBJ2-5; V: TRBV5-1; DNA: TGCGCCAGCAGCCCACTTGCGGGGGCCATCCAAGAGACCCAGTACTTC; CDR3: CASSPLAGAIQETQYF
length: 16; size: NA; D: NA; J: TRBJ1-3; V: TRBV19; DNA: TGTGCCAGTAGTATACTTTGGGACTTCTCTGGAAACACCATATATTTT; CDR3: CASSILWDFSGNTIYF
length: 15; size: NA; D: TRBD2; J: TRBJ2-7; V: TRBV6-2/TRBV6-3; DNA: TGTGCCAGCAGTTCCCTTGCGGGAGAAGCCTACGAGCAGTACTTC; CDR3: CASSSLAGEAYEQYF
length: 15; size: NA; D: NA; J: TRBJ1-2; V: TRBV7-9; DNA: TGTGCCAGCAGCCCTTCGGGGGTAGTGCACTATGGCTACACCTTC; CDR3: CASSPSGVVHYGYTF
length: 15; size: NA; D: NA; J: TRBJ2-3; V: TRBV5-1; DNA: TGCGCCAGCAGCTTGGTAACCCCGGGTACGGATACGCAGTATTTT; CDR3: CASSLVTPGTDTQYF
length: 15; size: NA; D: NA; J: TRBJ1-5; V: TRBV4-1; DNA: TGCGCCAGCAGCCAGCGGCACCCTAGCAATCAGCCCCAGCATTTT; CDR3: CASSQRHPSNQPQHF
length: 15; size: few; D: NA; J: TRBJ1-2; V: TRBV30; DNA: TGTGCCTGGAGTTATCTGGCAGGGCCCTCCCTAGGCTACACCTTC; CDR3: CAWSYLAGPSLGYTF
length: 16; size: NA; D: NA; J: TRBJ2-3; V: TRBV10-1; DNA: TGCGCCAGCAGTGAGTCAGCAGCGCCTGGGGGGGATACGCAGTATTTT; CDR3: CASSESAAPGGDTQYF
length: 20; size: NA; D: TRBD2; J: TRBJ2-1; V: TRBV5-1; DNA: TGCGCCAGCAGCTCCGGTTTGGGACAGGCGACTAGCGGGGATTACAATGAGCAGTTCTTC; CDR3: CASSSGLGQATSGDYNEQFF
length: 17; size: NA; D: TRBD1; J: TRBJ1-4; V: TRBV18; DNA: TGTGCCAGCTCACCACCGCTGGGACAGGGGGATACTGAAAAACTGTTTTTT; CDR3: CASSPPLGQGDTEKLFF
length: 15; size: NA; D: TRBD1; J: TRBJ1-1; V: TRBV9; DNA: TGTGCCAGCAGCGCCACGACAGGGATTAACACTGAAGCTTTCTTT; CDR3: CASSATTGINTEAFF
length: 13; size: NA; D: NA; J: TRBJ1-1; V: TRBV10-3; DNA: TGTGCCATCAGTGAGGTGGCCAGATCAGAAGCTTTCTTT; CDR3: CAISEVARSEAFF
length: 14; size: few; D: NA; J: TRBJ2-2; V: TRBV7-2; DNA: TGTGCCAGCAGCTCAGGGGCGTGGGGCGGGGAGCTGTTTTTT; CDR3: CASSSGAWGGELFF
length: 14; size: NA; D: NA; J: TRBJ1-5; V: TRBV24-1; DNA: TGTGCCACCCGCGGCGGGTACGTCGCTCAGCCCCAGCATTTT; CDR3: CATRGGYVAQPQHF